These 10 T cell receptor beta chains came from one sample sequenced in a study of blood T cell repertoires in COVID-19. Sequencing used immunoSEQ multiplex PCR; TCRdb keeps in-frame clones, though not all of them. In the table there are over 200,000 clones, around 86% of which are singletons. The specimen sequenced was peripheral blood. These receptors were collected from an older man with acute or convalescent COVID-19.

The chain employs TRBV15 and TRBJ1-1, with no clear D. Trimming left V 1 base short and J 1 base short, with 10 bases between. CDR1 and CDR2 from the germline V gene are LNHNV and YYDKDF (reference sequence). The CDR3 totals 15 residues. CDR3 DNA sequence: TGTGCCACCAGCAGAGGAGAGGCGGGGAACACTGAAGCTTTCTTT. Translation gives CATSRGEAGNTEAFF.

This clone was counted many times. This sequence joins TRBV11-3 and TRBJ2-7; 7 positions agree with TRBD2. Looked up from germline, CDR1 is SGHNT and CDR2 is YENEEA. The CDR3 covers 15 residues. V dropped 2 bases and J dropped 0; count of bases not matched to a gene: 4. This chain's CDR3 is CASSLTGGGSYEQYV. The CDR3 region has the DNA TGTGCCAGCAGCTTAACGGGAGGCGGCTCCTACGAGCAGTACGTC.

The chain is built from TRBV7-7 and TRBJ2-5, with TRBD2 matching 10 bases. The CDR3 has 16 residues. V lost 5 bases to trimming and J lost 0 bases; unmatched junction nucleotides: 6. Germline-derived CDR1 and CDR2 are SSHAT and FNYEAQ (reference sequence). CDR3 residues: CASSRGLAEDQETQYF. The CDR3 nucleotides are TGTGCCAGCAGCCGAGGACTAGCGGAGGACCAAGAGACCCAGTACTTC.

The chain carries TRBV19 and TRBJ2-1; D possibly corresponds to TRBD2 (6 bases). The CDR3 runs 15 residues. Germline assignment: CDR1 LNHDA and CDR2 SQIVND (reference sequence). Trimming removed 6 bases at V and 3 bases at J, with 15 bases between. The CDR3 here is CASRFARDLYNEQFF. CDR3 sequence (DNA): TGTGCCAGTAGATTCGCGCGGGACCTCTACAATGAGCAGTTCTTC.

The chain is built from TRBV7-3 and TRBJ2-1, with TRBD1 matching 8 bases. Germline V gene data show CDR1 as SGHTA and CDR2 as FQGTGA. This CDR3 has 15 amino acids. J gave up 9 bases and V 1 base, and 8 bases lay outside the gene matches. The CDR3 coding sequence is TGTGCCAGCAGCTTAAAGGCAGGGGGCTATCTTGAGCAGTTCTTC. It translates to CASSLKAGGYLEQFF. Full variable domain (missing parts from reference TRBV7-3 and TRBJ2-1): GAGVSQTPSNKVTEKGKYVELRCDPISGHTALYWYRQSLGQGPEFLIYFQGTGAADDSGLPNDRFFAVRPEGSVSTLKIQRTERGDSAVYLCASSLKAGGYLEQFFGPGTRLTVL.

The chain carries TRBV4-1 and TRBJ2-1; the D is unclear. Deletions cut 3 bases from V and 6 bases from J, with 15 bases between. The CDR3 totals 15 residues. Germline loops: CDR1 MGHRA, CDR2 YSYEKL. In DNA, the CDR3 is TGCGCCAGCAGCCACCAAATTGAGATGAGCAATGAGCAGTTCTTC. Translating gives CASSHQIEMSNEQFF.

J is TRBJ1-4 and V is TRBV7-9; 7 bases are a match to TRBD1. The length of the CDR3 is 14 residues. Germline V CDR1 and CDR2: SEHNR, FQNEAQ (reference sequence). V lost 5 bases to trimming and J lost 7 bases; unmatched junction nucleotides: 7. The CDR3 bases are TGTGCCAGCAGCCCACAGGGGTTGAGTGAAAAACTGTTTTTT. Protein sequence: CASSPQGLSEKLFF.

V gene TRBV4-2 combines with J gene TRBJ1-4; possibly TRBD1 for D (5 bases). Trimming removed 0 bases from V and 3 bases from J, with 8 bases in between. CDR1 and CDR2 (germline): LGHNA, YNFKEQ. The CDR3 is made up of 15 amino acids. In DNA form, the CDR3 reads TGTGCCAGCAGCCAAGAAGGGGCACCTAATGAAAAACTGTTTTTT. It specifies CASSQEGAPNEKLFF.

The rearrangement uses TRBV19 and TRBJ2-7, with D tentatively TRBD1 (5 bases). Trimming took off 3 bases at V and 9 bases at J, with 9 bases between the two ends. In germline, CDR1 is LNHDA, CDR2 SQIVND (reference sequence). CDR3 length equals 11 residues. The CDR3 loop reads CASSIQGRQYF. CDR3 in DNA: TGTGCCAGTAGTATCCAGGGTCGGCAGTACTTC.

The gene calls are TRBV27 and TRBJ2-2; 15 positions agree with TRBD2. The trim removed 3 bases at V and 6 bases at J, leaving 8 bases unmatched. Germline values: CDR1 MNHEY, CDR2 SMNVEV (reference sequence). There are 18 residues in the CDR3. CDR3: CASSFLGLAGGRAGELFF. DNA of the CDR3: TGTGCCAGCAGTTTTTTGGGACTAGCGGGAGGTAGGGCCGGGGAGCTGTTTTTT.